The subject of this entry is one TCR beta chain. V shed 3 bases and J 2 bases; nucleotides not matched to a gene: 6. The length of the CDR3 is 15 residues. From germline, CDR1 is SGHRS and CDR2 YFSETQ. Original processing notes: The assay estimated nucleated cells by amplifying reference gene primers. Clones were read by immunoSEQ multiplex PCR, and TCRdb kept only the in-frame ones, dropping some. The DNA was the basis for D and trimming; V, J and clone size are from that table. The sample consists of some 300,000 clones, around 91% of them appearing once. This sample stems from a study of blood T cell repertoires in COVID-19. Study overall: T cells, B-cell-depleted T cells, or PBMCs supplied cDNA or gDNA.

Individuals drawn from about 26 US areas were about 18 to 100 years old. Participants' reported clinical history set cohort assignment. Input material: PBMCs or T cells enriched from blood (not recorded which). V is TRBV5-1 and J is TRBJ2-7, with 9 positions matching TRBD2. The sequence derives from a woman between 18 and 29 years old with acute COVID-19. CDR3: CASSSLSGRTYEQYF. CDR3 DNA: TGCGCCAGCAGCTCCCTTAGCGGGAGAACCTACGAGCAGTACTTC. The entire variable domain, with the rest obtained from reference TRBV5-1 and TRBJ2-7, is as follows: KAGVTQTPRYLIKTRGQQVTLSCSPISGHRSVSWYQQTPGQGLQFLFEYFSETQRNKGNFPGRFSGRQFSNSRSEMNVSTLELGDSALYLCASSSLSGRTYEQYFGPGTRLTVT.